In this sample, the clone carrying this TCR beta chain turned up a few times. Its antigen is currently unknown. The data belong to a study of T-cell memory formation after mild COVID-19. Across the study: Each donor largely had its own TCR clusters. Whole-study results and caveats: Contracting CD8+ clones were enriched in EMRA, CD4+ mainly in CM and EM. Day 15 to 85 contracting clones showed balanced CD4/CD8; day 15 to 37 expanders favored CD4+.

CDR1 is KGHDR and CDR2 is SFDVKD in the germline V gene. V was pared by 5 bases and J by 6 bases, with 9 bases of the junction left unmatched. The CDR3 covers 14 residues. Each CDR3 protein gets one entry after TCRdb re-called the 5' RACE reads with MiXCR. The table has under 200,000 distinct CDR3 sequences, 30% to 35% seen once. The receptor was derived from an adult woman who had mild COVID-19 (a few samples of this study predate the infection). Cell type and time point are not known. The chain carries TRBV24-1 and TRBJ2-7; 7 bases map to TRBD2. Sequencing was done on a sample of PBMCs or a T cell subset sorted from them (not recorded which). As DNA, the CDR3 is TGTGCCACCAGTGTTTCGGGGGGATCGGGCGAGCAGTACTTC. This gives the protein CATSVSGGSGEQYF.